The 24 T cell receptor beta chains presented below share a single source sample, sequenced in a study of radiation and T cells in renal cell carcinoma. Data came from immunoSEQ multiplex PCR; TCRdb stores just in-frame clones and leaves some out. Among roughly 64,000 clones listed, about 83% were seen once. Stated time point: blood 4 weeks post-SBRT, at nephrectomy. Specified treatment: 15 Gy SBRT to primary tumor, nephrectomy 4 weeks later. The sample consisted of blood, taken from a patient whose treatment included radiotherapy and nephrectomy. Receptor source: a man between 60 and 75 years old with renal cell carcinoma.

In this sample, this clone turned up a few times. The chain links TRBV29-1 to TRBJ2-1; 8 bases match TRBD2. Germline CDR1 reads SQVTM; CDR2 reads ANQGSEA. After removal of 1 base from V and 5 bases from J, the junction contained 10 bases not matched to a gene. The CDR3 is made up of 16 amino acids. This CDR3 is CSVEGPTSGGDNEQFF. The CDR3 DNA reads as TGCAGCGTTGAAGGCCCCACTAGCGGAGGGGACAATGAGCAGTTCTTC.

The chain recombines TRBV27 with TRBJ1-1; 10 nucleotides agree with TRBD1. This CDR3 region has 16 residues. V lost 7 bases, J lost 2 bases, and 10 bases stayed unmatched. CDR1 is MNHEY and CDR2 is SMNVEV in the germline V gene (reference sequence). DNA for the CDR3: TGTGCCAGCAAACTCCGGACAGGGGGTGTTAACACTGAAGCTTTCTTT. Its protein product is CASKLRTGGVNTEAFF.

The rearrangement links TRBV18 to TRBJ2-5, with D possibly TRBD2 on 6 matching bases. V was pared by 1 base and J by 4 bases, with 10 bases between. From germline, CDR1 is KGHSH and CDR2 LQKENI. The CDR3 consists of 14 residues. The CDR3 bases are TGTGCCAGCTCACCACTACAGGAGGGAGAGACCCAGTACTTC. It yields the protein CASSPLQEGETQYF.

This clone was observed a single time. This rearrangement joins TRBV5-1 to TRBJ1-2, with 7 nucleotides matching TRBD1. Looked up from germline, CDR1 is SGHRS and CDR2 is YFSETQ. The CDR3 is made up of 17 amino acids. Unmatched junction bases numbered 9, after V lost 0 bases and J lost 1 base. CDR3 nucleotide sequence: TGCGCCAGCAGCTTGGCCCAGGGGGGGACCGGTAACTATGGCTACACCTTC. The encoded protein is CASSLAQGGTGNYGYTF.

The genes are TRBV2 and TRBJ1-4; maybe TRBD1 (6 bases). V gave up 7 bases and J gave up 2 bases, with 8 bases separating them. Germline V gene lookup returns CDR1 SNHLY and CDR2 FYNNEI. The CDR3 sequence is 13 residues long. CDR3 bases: TGTGCCAGCAACAGGGACACTAATGAAAAACTGTTTTTT. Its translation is CASNRDTNEKLFF.

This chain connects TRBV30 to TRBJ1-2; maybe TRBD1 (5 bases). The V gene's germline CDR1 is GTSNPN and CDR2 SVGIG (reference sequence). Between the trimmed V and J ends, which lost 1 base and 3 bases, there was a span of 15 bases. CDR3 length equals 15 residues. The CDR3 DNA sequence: TGTGCCTGGAGTGACCCCCACGGGACGGACTATGGCTACACCTTC. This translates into CAWSDPHGTDYGYTF.

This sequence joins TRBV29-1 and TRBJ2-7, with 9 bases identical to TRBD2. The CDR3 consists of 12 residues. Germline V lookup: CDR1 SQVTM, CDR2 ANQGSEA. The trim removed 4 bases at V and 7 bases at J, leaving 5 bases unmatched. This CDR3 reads CSVVTLAGEQYV. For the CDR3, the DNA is TGCAGCGTTGTTACCCTAGCGGGAGAGCAGTACGTC.

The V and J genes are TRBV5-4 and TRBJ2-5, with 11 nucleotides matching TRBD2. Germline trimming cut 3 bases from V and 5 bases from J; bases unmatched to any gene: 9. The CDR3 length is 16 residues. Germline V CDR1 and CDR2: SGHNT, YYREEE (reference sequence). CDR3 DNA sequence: TGTGCCAGCAGCTCGGCACTAGCGGGAGTAAGGGAGACCCAGTACTTC. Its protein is CASSSALAGVRETQYF.

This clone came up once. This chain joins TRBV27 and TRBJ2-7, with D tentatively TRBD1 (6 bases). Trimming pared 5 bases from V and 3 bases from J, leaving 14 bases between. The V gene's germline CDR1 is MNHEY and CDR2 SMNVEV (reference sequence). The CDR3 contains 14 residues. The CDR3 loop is CASSPSQQGYEQYV. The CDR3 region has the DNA TGTGCCAGCAGTCCGTCCCAACAGGGCTACGAGCAGTACGTC.

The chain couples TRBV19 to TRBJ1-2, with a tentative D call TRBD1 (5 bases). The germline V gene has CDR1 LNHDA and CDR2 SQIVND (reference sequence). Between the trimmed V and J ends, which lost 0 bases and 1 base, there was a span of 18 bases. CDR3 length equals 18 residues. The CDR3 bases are TGTGCCAGTAGTATAGATGCGCCGGGACCGTTCAATAACTATGGCTACACCTTC. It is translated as CASSIDAPGPFNNYGYTF. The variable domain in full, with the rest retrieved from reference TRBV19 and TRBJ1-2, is DGGITQSPKYLFRKEGQNVTLSCEQNLNHDAMYWYRQDPGQGLRLIYYSQIVNDFQKGDIAEGYSVSREKKESFPLTVTSAQKNPTAFYLCASSIDAPGPFNNYGYTFGSGTRLTVV.

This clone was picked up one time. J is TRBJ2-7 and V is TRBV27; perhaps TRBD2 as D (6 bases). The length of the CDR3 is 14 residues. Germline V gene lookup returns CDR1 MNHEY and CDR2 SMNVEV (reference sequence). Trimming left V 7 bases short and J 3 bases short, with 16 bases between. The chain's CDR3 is CASNVGGDVYEQYF. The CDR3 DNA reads TGTGCCAGCAACGTAGGAGGGGATGTCTACGAGCAGTACTTC.

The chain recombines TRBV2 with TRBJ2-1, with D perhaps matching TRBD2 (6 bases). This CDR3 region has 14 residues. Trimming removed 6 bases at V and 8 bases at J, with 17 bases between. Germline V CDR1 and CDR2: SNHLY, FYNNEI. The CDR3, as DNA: TGTGCCAGCAGGGGCGGGATTTATGGTCATGAGCAGTTCTTC. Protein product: CASRGGIYGHEQFF.

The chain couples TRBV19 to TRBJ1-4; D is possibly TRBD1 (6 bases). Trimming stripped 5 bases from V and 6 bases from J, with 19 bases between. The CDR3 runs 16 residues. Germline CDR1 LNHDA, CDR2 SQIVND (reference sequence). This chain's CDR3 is CASSLREGGGYEKLFF. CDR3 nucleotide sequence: TGTGCCAGTAGTCTGCGAGAGGGGGGCGGGTATGAAAAACTGTTTTTT.

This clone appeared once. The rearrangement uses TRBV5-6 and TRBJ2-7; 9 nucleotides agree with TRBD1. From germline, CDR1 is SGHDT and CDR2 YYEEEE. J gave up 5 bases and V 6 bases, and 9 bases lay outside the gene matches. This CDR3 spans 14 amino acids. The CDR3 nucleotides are TGTGCCAGCACCAGGACAGGGGCCTGGCACGAGCAGTACTTC. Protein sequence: CASTRTGAWHEQYF. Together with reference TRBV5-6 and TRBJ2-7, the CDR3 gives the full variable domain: DAGVTQSPTHLIKTRGQQVTLRCSPKSGHDTVSWYQQALGQGPQFIFQYYEEEERQRGNFPDRFSGHQFPNYSSELNVNALLLGDSALYLCASTRTGAWHEQYFGPGTRLTVT.

As DNA, the CDR3 is TGTGCCAGCAGCTTGGGGGCAGGGACAGATACGCAGTATTTT. Amino acid sequence: CASSLGAGTDTQYF. V usage is TRBV5-5 and J usage is TRBJ2-3, with D possibly being TRBD1 (5 bases). V was cut by 0 bases and J by 3 bases, with 8 bases left in between. There are 14 residues in the CDR3. CDR1 and CDR2 (germline): SGHKS, YYEKEE (reference sequence).

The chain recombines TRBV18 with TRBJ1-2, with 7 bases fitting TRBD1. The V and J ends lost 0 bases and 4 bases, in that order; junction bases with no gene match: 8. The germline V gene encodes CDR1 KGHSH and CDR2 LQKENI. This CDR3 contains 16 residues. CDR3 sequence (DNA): TGTGCCAGCTCACCACCTCCAAGGACAGGCGGCTATGGCTACACCTTC. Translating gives CASSPPPRTGGYGYTF.

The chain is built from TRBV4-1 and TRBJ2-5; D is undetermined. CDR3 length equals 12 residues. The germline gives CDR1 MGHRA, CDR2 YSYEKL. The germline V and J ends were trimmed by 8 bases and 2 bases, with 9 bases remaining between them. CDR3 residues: CASSENQETQYF. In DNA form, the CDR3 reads TGCGCCAGCTCCGAAAATCAAGAGACCCAGTACTTC.

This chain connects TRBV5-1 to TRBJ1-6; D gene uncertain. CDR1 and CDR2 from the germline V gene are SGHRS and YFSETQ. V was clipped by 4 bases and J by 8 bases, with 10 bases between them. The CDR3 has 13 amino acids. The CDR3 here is CASSLSGYSPLHF. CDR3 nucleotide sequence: TGCGCCAGCAGCCTGAGTGGTTATTCACCCCTCCACTTT.

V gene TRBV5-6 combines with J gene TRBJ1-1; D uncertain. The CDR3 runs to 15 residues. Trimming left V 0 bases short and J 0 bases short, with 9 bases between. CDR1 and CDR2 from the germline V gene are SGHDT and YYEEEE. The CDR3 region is CASSLGMRVNTEAFF. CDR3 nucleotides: TGTGCCAGCAGCTTGGGCATGAGAGTGAACACTGAAGCTTTCTTT.

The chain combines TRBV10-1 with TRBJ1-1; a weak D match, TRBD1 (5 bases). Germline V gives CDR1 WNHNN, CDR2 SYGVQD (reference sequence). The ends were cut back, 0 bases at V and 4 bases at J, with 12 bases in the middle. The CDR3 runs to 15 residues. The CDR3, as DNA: TGCGCCAGCAGTGAGTCGGGCAGGGTACCCACTGAAGCTTTCTTT. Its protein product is CASSESGRVPTEAFF.

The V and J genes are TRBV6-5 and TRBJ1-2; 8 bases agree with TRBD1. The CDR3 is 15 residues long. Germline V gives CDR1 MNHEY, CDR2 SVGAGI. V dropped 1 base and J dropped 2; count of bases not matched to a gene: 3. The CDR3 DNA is TGTGCCAGCAGTTACTTCGGACAGGGAAACTATGGCTACACCTTC. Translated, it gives CASSYFGQGNYGYTF.

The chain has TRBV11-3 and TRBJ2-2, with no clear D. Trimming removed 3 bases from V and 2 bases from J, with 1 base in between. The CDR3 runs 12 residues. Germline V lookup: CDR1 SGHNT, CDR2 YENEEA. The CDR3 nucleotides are TGTGCCAGCAGCTTCAACACCGGGGAGCTGTTTTTT. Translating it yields CASSFNTGELFF.

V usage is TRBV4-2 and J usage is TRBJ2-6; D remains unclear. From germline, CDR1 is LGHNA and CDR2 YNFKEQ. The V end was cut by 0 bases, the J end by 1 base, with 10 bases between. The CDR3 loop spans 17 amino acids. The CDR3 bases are TGTGCCAGCAGCCAAGATAGCATAAAGTCTGGGGCCAACGTCCTGACTTTC. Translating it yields CASSQDSIKSGANVLTF.

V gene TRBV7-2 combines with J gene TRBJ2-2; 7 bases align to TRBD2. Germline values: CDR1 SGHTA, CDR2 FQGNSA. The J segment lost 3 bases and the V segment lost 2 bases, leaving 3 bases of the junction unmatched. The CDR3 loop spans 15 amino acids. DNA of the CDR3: TGTGCCAGCAGCTTAAGCGGGACGTACACCGGGGAGCTGTTTTTT. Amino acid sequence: CASSLSGTYTGELFF.